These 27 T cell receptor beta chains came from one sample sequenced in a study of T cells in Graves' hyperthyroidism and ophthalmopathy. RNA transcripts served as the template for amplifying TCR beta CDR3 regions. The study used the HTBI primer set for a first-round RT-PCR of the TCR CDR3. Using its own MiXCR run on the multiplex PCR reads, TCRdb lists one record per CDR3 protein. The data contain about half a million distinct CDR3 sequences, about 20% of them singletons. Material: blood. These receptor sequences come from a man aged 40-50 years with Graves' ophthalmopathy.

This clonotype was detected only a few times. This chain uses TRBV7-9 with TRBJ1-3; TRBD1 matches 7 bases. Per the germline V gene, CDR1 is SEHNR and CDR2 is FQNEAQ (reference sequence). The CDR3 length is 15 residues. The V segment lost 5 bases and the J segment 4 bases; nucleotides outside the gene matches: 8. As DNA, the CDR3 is TGTGCCAGCAGCCCCACAGGGGATCTGGGAAACACCATATATTTT. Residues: CASSPTGDLGNTIYF.

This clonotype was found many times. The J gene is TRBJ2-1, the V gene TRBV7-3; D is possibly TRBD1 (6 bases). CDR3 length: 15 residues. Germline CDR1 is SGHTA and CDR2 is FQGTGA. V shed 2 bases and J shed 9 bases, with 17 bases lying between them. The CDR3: CASSLLGGPDGEQFF. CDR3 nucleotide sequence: TGTGCCAGCAGCTTACTAGGGGGACCCGACGGTGAGCAGTTCTTC. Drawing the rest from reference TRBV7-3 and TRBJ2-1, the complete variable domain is GAGVSQTPSNKVTEKGKYVELRCDPISGHTALYWYRQSLGQGPEFLIYFQGTGAADDSGLPNDRFFAVRPEGSVSTLKIQRTERGDSAVYLCASSLLGGPDGEQFFGPGTRLTVL.

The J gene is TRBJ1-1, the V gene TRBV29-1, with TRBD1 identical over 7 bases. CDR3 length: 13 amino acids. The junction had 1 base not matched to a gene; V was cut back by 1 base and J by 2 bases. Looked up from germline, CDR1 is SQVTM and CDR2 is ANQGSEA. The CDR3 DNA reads TGCAGCGTTGAAGGACAGGGAAACACTGAAGCTTTCTTT. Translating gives CSVEGQGNTEAFF.

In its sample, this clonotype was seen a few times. The CDR3: CASSYTTDRVREQFF. The CDR3 nucleotides read TGTGCCAGCAGTTACACTACGGACAGGGTCCGTGAGCAGTTCTTC. This chain joins TRBV6-6 and TRBJ2-1, with 8 bases that match TRBD1. CDR3 length equals 15 residues. Looked up from germline, CDR1 is MNHNY and CDR2 is SVGAGI (reference sequence). V was pared by 2 bases and J by 9 bases, with 9 bases of the junction left unmatched.

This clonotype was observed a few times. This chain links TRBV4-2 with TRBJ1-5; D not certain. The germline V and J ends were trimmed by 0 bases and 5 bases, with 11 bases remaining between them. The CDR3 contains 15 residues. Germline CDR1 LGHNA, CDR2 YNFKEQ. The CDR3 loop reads CASSQEGRSHQPQHF. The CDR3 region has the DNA TGTGCCAGCAGCCAAGAGGGCCGGTCTCATCAGCCCCAGCATTTT.

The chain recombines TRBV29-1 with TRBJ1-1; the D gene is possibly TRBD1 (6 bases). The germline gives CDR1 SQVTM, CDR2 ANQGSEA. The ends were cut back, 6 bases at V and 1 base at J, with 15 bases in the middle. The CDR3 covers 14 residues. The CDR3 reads CSVRGGGRNTEAFF. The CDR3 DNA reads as TGCAGCGTCCGGGGGGGGGGCCGGAACACTGAAGCTTTCTTT.

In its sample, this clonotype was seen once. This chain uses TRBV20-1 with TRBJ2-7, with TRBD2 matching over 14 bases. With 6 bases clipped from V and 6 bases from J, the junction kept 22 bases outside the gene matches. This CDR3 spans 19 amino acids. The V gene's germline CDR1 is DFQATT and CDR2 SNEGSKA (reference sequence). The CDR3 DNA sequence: TGCAGTGCGGTACCCTGGGGGCGACTAGCGGGAGGGCATTCCGTCGAGCAGTACTTC. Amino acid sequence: CSAVPWGRLAGGHSVEQYF.

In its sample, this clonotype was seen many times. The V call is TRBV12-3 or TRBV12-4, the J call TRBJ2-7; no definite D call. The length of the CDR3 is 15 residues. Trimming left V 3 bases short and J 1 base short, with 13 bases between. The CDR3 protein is CASSLFQTGSYEQYF. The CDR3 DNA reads TGTGCCAGCAGTTTGTTTCAGACCGGATCCTACGAGCAGTACTTC.

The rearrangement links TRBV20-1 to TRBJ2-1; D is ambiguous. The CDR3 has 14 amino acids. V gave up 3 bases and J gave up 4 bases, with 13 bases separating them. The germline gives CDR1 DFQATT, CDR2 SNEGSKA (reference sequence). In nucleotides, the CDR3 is TGCAGTGCTAGCACGCCCTTTGGGTACAATGAGCAGTTCTTC. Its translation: CSASTPFGYNEQFF.

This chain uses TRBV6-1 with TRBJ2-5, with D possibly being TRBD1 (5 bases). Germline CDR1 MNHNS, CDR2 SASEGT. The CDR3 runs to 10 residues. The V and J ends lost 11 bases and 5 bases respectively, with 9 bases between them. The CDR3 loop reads CAAGRETQYF. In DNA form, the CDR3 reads TGTGCCGCAGGGCGGGAGACCCAGTACTTC.

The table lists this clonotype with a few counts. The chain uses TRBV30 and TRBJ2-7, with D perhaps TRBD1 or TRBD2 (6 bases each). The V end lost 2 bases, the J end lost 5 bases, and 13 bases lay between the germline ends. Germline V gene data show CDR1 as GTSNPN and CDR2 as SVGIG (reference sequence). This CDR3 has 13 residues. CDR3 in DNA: TGTGCCTGGAGTAGGGGGACTCACCACGAGCAGTACTTC. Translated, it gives CAWSRGTHHEQYF.

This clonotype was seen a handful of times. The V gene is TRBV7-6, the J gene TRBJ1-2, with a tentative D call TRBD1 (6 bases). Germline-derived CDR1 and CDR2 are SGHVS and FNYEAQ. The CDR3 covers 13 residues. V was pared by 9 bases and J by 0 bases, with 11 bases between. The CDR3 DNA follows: TGTGCCAGTTCAGGGGCCGCTAACTATGGCTACACCTTC. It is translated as CASSGAANYGYTF.

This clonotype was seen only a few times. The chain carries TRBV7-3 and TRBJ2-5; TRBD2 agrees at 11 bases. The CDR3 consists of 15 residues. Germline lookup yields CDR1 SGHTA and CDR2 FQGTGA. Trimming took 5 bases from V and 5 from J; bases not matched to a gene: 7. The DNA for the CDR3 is TGTGCCAGCAGCAGTCTAGCGGGGGGAGCGGAGACCCAGTACTTC. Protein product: CASSSLAGGAETQYF.

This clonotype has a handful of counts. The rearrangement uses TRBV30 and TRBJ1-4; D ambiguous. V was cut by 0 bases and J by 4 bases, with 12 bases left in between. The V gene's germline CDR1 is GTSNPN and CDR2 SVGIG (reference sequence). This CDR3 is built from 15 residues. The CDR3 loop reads CAWSVGRRLNEKLFF. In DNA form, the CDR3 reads TGTGCCTGGAGTGTAGGCAGGAGGCTTAATGAAAAACTGTTTTTT. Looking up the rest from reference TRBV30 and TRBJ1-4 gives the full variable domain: SQTIHQWPATLVQPVGSPLSLECTVEGTSNPNLYWYRQAAGRGLQLLFYSVGIGQISSEVPQNLSASRPQDRQFILSSKKLLLSDSGFYLCAWSVGRRLNEKLFFGSGTQLSVL.

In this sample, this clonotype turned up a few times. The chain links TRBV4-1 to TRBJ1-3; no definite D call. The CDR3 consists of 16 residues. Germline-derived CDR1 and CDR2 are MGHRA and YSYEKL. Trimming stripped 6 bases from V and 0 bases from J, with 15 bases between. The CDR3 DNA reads TGCGCCAGCAGTCACCCTGGACGAAGCTCTGGAAACACCATATATTTT. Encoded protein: CASSHPGRSSGNTIYF.

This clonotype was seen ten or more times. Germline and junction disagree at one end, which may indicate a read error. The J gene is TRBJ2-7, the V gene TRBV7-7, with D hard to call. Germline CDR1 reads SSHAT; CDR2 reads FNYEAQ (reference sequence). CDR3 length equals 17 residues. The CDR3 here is CASSLHPIGRSSYEQYF. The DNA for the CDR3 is TGTGCTAGCAGCTTACATCCCATTGGACGGAGCTCCTACGAGCAGTACTTC.

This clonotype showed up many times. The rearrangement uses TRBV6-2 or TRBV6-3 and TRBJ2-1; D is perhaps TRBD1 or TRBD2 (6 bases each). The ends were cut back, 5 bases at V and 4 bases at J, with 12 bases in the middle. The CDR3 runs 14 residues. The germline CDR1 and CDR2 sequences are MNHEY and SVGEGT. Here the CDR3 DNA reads TGTGCCAGCAGTCCCGGAGGGGGTTACAATGAGCAGTTCTTC. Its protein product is CASSPGGGYNEQFF.

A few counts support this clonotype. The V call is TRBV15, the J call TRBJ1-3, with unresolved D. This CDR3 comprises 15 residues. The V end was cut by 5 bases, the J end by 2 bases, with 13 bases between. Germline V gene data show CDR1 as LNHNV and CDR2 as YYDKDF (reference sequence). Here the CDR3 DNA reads TGTGCCACCAGCCCGCGTTGGGAGGCTGGAAACACCATATATTTT. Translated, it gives CATSPRWEAGNTIYF.

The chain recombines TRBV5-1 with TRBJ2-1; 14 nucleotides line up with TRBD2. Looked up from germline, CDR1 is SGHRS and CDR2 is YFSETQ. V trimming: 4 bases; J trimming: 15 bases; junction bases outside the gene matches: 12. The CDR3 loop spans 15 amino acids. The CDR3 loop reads CASSMTSGGAGMGFF. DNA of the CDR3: TGCGCCAGCAGCATGACTAGCGGGGGGGCTGGAATGGGGTTCTTC.

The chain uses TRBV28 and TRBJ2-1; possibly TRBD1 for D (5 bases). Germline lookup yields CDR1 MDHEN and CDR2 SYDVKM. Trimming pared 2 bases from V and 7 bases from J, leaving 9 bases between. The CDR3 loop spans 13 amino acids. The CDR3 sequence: CASSLGRQNEQFF. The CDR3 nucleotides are TGTGCCAGCAGTTTAGGGCGACAGAATGAGCAGTTCTTC.

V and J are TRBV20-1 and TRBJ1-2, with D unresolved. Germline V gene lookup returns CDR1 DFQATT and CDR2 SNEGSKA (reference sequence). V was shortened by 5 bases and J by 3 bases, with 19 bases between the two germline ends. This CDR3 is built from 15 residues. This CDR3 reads CSAGNLMAGDYGYTF. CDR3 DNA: TGCAGTGCTGGAAACCTTATGGCAGGAGACTATGGCTACACCTTC.

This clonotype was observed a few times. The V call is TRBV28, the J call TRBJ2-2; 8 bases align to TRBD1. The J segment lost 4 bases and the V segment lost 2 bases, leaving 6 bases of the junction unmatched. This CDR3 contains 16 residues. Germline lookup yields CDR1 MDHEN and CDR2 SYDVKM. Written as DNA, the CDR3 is TGTGCCAGCAGTTTAATGGGCAGGGGGCTCACCGGGGAGCTGTTTTTT. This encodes CASSLMGRGLTGELFF.

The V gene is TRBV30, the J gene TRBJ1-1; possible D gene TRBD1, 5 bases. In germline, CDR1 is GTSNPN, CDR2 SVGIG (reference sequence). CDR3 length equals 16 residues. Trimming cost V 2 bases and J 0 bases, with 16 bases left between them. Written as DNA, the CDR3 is TGTGCCTGGAGTTGGGGGGAAAAGGGGATGAACACTGAAGCTTTCTTT. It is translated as CAWSWGEKGMNTEAFF.

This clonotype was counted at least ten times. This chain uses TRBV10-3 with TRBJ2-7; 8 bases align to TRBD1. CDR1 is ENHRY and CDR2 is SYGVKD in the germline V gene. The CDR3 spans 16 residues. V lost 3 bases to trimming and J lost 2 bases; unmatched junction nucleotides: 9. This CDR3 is CAISDHGQGDPYEQYF. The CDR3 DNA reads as TGTGCCATCAGTGACCATGGACAGGGAGACCCCTACGAGCAGTACTTC.

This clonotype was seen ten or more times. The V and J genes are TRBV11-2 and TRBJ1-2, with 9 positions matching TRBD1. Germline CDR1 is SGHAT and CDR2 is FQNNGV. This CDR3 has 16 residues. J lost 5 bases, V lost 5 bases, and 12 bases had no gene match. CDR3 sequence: CASSPLSSGQGYGYTF. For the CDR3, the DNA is TGTGCCAGCAGCCCTCTTAGCTCTGGACAGGGGTATGGCTACACCTTC.

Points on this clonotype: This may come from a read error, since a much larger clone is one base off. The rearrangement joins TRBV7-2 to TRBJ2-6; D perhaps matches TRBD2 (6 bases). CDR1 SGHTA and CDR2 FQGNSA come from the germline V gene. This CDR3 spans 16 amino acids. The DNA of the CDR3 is TGTTCCAGCAAGGAGGGTCGTTCCTCTGGGGCCAACGTCCTGACTTTC. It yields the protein CSSKEGRSSGANVLTF.

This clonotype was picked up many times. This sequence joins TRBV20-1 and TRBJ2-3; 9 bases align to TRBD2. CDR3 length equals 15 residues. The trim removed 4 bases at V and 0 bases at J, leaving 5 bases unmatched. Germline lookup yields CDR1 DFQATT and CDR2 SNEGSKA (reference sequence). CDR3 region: CSAKASGTSTDTQYF. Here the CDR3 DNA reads TGCAGTGCTAAGGCTAGCGGGACTAGCACAGATACGCAGTATTTT.